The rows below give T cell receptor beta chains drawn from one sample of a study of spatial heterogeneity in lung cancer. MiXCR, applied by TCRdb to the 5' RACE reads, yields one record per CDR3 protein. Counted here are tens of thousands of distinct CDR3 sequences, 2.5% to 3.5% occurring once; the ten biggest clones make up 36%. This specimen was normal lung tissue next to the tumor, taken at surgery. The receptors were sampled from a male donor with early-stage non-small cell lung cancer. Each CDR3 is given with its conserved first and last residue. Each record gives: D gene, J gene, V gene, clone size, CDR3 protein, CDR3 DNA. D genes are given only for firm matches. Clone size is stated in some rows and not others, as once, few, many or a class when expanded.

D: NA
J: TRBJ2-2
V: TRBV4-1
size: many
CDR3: CASALHPMPRVHNAGELFF
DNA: TGCGCCAGCGCCCTTCACCCTATGCCCAGGGTCCATAATGCGGGGGAGCTGTTTTTT

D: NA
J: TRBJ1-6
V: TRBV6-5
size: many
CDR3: CASSRTSVSPLHF
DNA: TGTGCCAGCAGTCGGACGAGTGTTTCACCCCTCCACTTT

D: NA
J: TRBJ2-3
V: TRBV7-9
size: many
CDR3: CASSLVGVSTDTQYF
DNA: TGTGCCAGCAGCTTAGTTGGTGTTAGCACAGATACGCAGTATTTT

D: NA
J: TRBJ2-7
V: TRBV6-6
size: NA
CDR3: CASTLLSPGRTHEQYF
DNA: TGTGCCAGCACCTTACTAAGCCCGGGACGGACCCACGAGCAGTACTTC

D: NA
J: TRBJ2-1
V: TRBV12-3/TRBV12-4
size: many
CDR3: CASSRTGLVGEQFF
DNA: TGTGCCAGCAGTCGGACGGGACTTGTGGGTGAGCAGTTCTTC

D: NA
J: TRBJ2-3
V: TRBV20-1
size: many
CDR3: CSAKELGGSDTQYF
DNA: TGCAGTGCTAAGGAGCTGGGGGGCTCAGATACGCAGTATTTT

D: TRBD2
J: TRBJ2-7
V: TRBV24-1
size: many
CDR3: CATVVSQREGNEQYF
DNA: TGTGCCACCGTTGTGTCTCAGCGGGAGGGCAACGAGCAGTACTTC

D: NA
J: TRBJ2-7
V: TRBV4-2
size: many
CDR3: CASSPDRSYEQYF
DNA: TGTGCCAGCAGCCCGGACAGATCCTACGAGCAGTACTTC

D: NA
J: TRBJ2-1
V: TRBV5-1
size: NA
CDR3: CASSLGTGTNPWREQFF
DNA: TGCGCCAGCAGCTTGGGAACCGGGACCAACCCGTGGCGGGAGCAGTTCTTC

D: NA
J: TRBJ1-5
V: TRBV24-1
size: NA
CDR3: CATSDPNQPQHF
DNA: TGTGCCACCAGTGATCCGAATCAGCCCCAGCATTTT

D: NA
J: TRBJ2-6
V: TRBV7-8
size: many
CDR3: CASSPRQAFSSGANVLTF
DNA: TGTGCCAGCAGCCCCCGACAGGCTTTCAGCTCTGGGGCCAACGTCCTGACTTTC

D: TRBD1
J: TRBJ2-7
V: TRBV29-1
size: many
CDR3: CSVQGASYEQYF
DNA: TGCAGCGTTCAGGGGGCCTCCTACGAGCAGTACTTC

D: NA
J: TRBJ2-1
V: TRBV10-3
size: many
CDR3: CAISPYSQGTDEQFF
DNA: TGTGCCATCAGTCCTTATTCCCAGGGGACCGATGAGCAGTTCTTC

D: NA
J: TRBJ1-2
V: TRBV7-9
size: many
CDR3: CASSPRGDQHKGYTF
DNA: TGTGCCAGCAGCCCCCGCGGGGATCAGCATAAGGGCTACACCTTC

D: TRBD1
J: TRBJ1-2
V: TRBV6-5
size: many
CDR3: CASSRTGEYGYTF
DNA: TGTGCCAGCAGCCGGACAGGGGAGTATGGCTACACCTTC

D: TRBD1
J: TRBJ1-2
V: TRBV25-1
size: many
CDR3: CASTRTGSNYGYTF
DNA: TGTGCCAGCACCCGGACAGGGAGTAACTATGGCTACACCTTC

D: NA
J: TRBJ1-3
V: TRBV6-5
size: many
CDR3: CASSLSGHSGNTIYF
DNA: TGTGCCAGCAGTCTTTCGGGTCACTCTGGAAACACCATATATTTT

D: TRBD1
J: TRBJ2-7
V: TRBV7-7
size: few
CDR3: CASSFGTGVADEQYF
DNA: TGTGCCAGCAGCTTCGGGACAGGGGTGGCAGACGAGCAGTACTTC

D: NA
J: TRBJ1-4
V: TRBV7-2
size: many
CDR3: CASSLVAGNEKLFF
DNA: TGTGCCAGCAGCTTAGTGGCGGGGAATGAAAAACTGTTTTTT

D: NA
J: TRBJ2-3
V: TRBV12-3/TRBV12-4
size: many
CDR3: CASSFGGAGDTQYF
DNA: TGTGCCAGCAGTTTTGGGGGGGCGGGAGATACGCAGTATTTT

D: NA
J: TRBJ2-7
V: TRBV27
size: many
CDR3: CASSLFWGAQDYEQYF
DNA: TGTGCCAGCAGTTTATTCTGGGGGGCGCAGGACTACGAGCAGTACTTC

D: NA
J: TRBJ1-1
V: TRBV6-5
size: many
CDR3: CASSWNGASEAFF
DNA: TGTGCCAGCAGTTGGAATGGGGCGTCTGAAGCTTTCTTT

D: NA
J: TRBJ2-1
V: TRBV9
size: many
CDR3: CASSVDRAVTPHNEQFF
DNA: TGTGCCAGCAGCGTAGACCGGGCGGTTACACCCCACAATGAGCAGTTCTTC

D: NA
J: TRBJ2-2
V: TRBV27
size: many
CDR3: CASSSLNTGELFF
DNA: TGTGCCAGCAGTTCATTAAACACCGGGGAGCTGTTTTTT

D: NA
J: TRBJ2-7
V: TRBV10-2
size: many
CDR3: CASSVMAGEQYF
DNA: TGCGCCAGCAGTGTAATGGCGGGCGAGCAGTACTTC

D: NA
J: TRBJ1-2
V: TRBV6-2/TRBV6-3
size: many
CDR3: CASRRENRYTF
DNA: TGTGCCAGCAGGAGGGAAAATCGCTACACCTTC

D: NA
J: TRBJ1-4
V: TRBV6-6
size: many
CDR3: CASSSGKLFF
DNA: TGTGCCAGCAGTTCGGGAAAACTGTTTTTT

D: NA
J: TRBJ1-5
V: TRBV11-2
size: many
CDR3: CASSLESNQPQHF
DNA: TGTGCCAGCAGCTTGGAAAGCAATCAGCCCCAGCATTTT

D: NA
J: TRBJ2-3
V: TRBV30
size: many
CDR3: CAWSVGGATQYF
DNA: TGTGCCTGGAGTGTGGGGGGAGCTACGCAGTATTTT

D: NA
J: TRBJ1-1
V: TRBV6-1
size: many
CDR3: CASRTAGTEAFF
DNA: TGTGCCAGCAGGACGGCGGGCACTGAAGCTTTCTTT

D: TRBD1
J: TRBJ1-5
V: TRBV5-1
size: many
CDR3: CASSPLPTGTGIQPQHF
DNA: TGCGCCAGCAGCCCGCTACCAACCGGGACAGGGATTCAGCCCCAGCATTTT

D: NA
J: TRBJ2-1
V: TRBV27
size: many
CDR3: CASSQYNEQFF
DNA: TGTGCCAGCAGTCAATACAATGAGCAGTTCTTC

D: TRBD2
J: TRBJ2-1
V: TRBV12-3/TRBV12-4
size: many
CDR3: CASSPWTSGSNEQFF
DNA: TGTGCCAGCAGTCCCTGGACTAGCGGCTCCAATGAGCAGTTCTTC

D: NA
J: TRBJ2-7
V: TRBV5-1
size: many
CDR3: CASSSRYGIDEQYF
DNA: TGCGCCAGCAGCTCCCGATATGGGATTGACGAGCAGTACTTC

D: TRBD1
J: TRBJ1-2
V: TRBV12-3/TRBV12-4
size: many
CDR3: CASGTGAFNNYGYTF
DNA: TGTGCCAGCGGGACAGGCGCTTTTAATAACTATGGCTACACCTTC

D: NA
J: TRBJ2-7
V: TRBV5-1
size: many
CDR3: CASSGRQSSYEQYF
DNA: TGCGCCAGCAGCGGAAGGCAGAGCTCCTACGAGCAGTACTTC

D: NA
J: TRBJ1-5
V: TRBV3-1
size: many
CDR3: CASSQEGDQPQHF
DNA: TGTGCCAGCAGCCAAGAGGGAGATCAGCCCCAGCATTTT

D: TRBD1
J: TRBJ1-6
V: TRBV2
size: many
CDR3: CAIRQGRNSPLHF
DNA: TGTGCCATCCGACAGGGGAGGAATTCACCCCTCCACTTT

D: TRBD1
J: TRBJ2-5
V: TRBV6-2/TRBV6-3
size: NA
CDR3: CASREDRGQETQYF
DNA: TGTGCCAGCAGGGAGGACAGGGGGCAGGAGACCCAGTACTTC

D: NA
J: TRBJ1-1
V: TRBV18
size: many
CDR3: CASSPGRENTEAFF
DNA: TGTGCCAGCTCACCCGGACGGGAGAACACTGAAGCTTTCTTT

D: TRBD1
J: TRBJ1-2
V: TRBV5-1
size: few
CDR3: CASGPGQGGGYTF
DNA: TGCGCCAGCGGCCCAGGACAGGGAGGCGGCTACACCTTC

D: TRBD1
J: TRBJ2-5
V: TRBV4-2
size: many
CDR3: CASSQEIDRVEETQYF
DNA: TGTGCCAGCAGCCAAGAAATAGACAGGGTTGAAGAGACCCAGTACTTC

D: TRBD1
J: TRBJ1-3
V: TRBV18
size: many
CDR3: CASSPPQGATWNTIYF
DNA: TGTGCCAGCTCACCCCCTCAGGGGGCTACTTGGAACACCATATATTTT

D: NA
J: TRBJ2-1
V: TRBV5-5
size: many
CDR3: CASSLAMGGGEQFF
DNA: TGTGCCAGCAGCTTGGCCATGGGAGGGGGTGAGCAGTTCTTC

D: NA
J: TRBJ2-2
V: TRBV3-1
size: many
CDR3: CASSQRQGTHTGELFF
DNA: TGTGCCAGCAGCCAAAGGCAGGGAACTCACACCGGGGAGCTGTTTTTT

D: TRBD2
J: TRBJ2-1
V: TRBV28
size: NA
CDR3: CATAIAGGRNEQFF
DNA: TGTGCCACCGCCATAGCGGGGGGGCGGAATGAGCAGTTCTTC

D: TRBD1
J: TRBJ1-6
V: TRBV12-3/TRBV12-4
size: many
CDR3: CASTWAGGNSPLHF
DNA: TGTGCCAGCACTTGGGCAGGGGGAAATTCACCCCTCCACTTT

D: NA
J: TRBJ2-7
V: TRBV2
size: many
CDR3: CASRQEISSYEQYF
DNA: TGTGCCAGCAGGCAAGAGATTTCCTCCTACGAGCAGTACTTC

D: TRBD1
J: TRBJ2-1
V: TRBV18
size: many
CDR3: CASSPPGQVNEQFF
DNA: TGTGCCAGCTCACCACCGGGACAGGTAAATGAGCAGTTCTTC

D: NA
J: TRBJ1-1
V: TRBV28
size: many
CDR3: CASSQNQGTMNTEAFF
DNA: TGTGCCAGCAGCCAGAACCAGGGGACCATGAACACTGAAGCTTTCTTT

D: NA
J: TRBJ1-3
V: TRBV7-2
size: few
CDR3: CASSLGGGNTIYF
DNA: TGTGCCAGCAGCTTAGGAGGGGGAAACACCATATATTTT